This entry lists 2 T cell receptor beta chains sequenced from one sample in a study of cytomegalovirus exposure and HLA in healthy donors. Only in-frame clones appear in the TCRdb table, and some are missing; sequencing was by immunoSEQ multiplex PCR. The profile covers 150,000 to 200,000 clones, with under 95% appearing a single time and around 3% taken by the ten largest. The sample consisted of PBMCs. All receptors come from a woman under 30 in good health and CMV-seropositive.

The V call is TRBV11-2, the J call TRBJ2-1; D remains unclear. Germline lookup yields CDR1 SGHAT and CDR2 FQNNGV. The V end lost 2 bases, the J end lost 0 bases, and 8 bases lay between the germline ends. The CDR3 extends over 15 amino acids. The CDR3 loop is CASSLFPSSYNEQFF. Written as DNA, the CDR3 is TGTGCCAGCAGCTTATTTCCGAGCTCCTACAATGAGCAGTTCTTC.

The J gene is TRBJ1-5, the V gene TRBV5-6, with D perhaps matching TRBD1 (6 bases). This CDR3 is 15 amino acids long. V lost 2 bases and J 1 base, leaving 10 bases between the germline ends. CDR1 and CDR2 from the germline V gene are SGHDT and YYEEEE. CDR3 DNA: TGTGCCAGCAGCTTAACCAGGGGCAGCAATCAGCCCCAGCATTTT. Translating it yields CASSLTRGSNQPQHF.